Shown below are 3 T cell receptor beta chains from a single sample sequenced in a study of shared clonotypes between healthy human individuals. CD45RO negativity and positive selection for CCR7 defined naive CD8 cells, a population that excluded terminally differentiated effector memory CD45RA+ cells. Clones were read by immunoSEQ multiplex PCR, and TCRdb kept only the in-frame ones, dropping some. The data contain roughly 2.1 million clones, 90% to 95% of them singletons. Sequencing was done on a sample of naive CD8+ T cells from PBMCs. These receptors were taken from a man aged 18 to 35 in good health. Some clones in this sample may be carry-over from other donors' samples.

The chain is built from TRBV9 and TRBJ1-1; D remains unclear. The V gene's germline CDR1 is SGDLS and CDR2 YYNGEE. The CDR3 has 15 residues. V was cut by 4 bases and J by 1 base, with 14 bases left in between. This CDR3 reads CASSPPAGSNTEAFF. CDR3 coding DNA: TGTGCCAGCAGCCCCCCGGCGGGATCGAACACTGAAGCTTTCTTT.

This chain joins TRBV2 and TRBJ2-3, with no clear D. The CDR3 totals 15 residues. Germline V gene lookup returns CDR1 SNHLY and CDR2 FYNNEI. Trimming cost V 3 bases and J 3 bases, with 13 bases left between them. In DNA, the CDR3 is TGTGCCAGCAGTGACGTTACTGGAGAGACAGATACGCAGTATTTT. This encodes CASSDVTGETDTQYF.

The CDR3 DNA reads as TGTGCCAGCAGTTACTTGACAGGGTTCAACTACGAGCAGTACTTC. Protein sequence: CASSYLTGFNYEQYF. V is TRBV6-6 and J is TRBJ2-7; 7 bases are a match to TRBD1. CDR3 length equals 15 residues. CDR1 and CDR2 (germline): MNHNY, SVGAGI (reference sequence). With 1 base clipped from V and 3 bases from J, the junction kept 6 bases outside the gene matches.